The 8 T cell receptor beta chains below come from one sample, sequenced in a study of T cells in Graves' hyperthyroidism and ophthalmopathy. Authors of the study amplified TCR beta CDR3 regions from RNA transcripts. HTBI primers were used for first-round RT-PCR of the TCR CDR3. TCRdb re-called the multiplex PCR reads with MiXCR, one entry per CDR3 protein. The sample carries about 210,000 distinct CDR3 sequences, 17% recorded once. Input material: blood. These receptors originate from a man aged 45-65 years with Graves' hyperthyroidism.

At least ten counts were recorded for this clonotype. The CDR3 DNA is TGTGCCAGCAGCCTGCTGGGACAGGGAAAAGAGACCCAGTACTTC. Amino acid sequence: CASSLLGQGKETQYF. This chain joins TRBV11-2 and TRBJ2-5; TRBD1 agrees at 9 bases. The germline CDR1 and CDR2 sequences are SGHAT and FQNNGV. The trim removed 5 bases at V and 3 bases at J, leaving 7 bases unmatched. The CDR3 is made up of 15 amino acids.

This clonotype was counted many times. The chain has TRBV7-2 and TRBJ2-1, with D maybe TRBD2 (7 bases). This CDR3 has 15 amino acids. V was shortened by 4 bases and J by 9 bases, with 19 bases between the two germline ends. Germline CDR1 and CDR2: SGHTA and FQGNSA. The CDR3 protein is CASSSTSRGGGEQFF. The CDR3 nucleotides are TGTGCCAGCAGCTCGACTAGTAGGGGGGGAGGTGAGCAGTTCTTC.

This sequence joins TRBV6-1 and TRBJ1-2, with D perhaps matching TRBD1 (5 bases). Trimming took off 6 bases at V and 4 bases at J, with 12 bases between the two ends. CDR3 size: 13 residues. Germline CDR1 and CDR2: MNHNS and SASEGT. CDR3 protein: CASRPTGSYGYTF. In nucleotides, the CDR3 is TGTGCCAGCAGACCCACAGGATCCTATGGCTACACCTTC.

The sample holds many counts of this clonotype. This chain connects TRBV7-2 to TRBJ2-4; D is possibly TRBD2 (5 bases). Germline V gene lookup returns CDR1 SGHTA and CDR2 FQGNSA. This CDR3 region has 17 residues. V shed 0 bases and J shed 1 base, with 13 bases lying between them. CDR3 sequence (DNA): TGTGCCAGCAGCTTAGCTTTTCGGGGAGTGGCCAAAAACATTCAGTACTTC. This codes for CASSLAFRGVAKNIQYF.

On this clonotype itself: A much larger clone lies one base from this, so it may be a read error. The chain links TRBV2 to TRBJ1-1; unclear D gene. The CDR3 is 14 amino acids. Germline values: CDR1 SNHLY, CDR2 FYNNEI. Written as DNA, the CDR3 is TGTGCCAGCAGTTCCCTACTTAGGAACACTGAAGCTCTCTTT. Translated: CASSSLLRNTEALF.

Turning to this clonotype: One end of the junction fails to match germline, which may point to a read error. This chain uses TRBV20-1 with TRBJ2-5; 8 nucleotides agree with TRBD2. This CDR3 region has 18 residues. Germline-derived CDR1 and CDR2 are DFQATT and SNEGSKA (reference sequence). This CDR3 reads CSATGLADYPNNQETQYF. For the CDR3, the DNA is TGCAGTGCTACTGGACTAGCAGATTACCCTAACAACCAGGAGACCCAGTACTTC.

At least ten counts were recorded for this clonotype. The chain uses TRBV7-3 and TRBJ2-7, with TRBD1 as a possible D gene (6 bases). Looked up from germline, CDR1 is SGHTA and CDR2 is FQGTGA. The CDR3 runs to 15 residues. Trimming removed 5 bases from V and 3 bases from J, with 17 bases in between. The chain's CDR3 is CASSARGGPLYEQYF. In DNA, the CDR3 is TGTGCCAGCAGCGCCCGTGGGGGCCCACTCTACGAGCAGTACTTC.

This clonotype was picked up many times. The CDR3 reads CAWTLAGEEQYF. In DNA form, the CDR3 reads TGTGCCTGGACACTAGCGGGAGAGGAGCAGTACTTC. The V and J genes are TRBV30 and TRBJ2-7; 11 nucleotides line up with TRBD2. Looked up from germline, CDR1 is GTSNPN and CDR2 is SVGIG (reference sequence). There are 12 residues in the CDR3. With 4 bases clipped from V and 7 bases from J, the junction kept 3 bases outside the gene matches. Combining the CDR3 with reference TRBV30 and TRBJ2-7 gives the whole variable domain SQTIHQWPATLVQPVGSPLSLECTVEGTSNPNLYWYRQAAGRGLQLLFYSVGIGQISSEVPQNLSASRPQDRQFILSSKKLLLSDSGFYLCAWTLAGEEQYFGPGTRLTVT.